This record covers a single TCR beta chain. It was CD45RO-negative cells, positively selected for CCR7, that made up naive CD8 cells, with terminally differentiated effector memory CD45RA+ cells excluded. The data stem from a study of shared clonotypes between healthy human individuals. Germline CDR1 and CDR2: MNHEY and SMNVEV (reference sequence). The CDR3 extends over 12 amino acids. Trimming pared 4 bases from V and 6 bases from J, leaving 9 bases between. The assay used deep level. On sorted subsets, replicate PCRs used roughly 220 ng DNA, or some 27,000 T cell genomes. Profiled with immunoSEQ multiplex PCR; TCRdb holds only in-frame clones, not every one. Here the sample spans fewer than 800,000 clones, 92% being singletons.

This sequence was found in a young man in good health. J is TRBJ1-2 and V is TRBV27; D not resolved. The sample consisted of naive CD8+ T cells sorted from blood. DNA of the CDR3: TGTGCCAGCAGTTCGGTCGGGGATGGCTACACCTTC. Residues: CASSSVGDGYTF.